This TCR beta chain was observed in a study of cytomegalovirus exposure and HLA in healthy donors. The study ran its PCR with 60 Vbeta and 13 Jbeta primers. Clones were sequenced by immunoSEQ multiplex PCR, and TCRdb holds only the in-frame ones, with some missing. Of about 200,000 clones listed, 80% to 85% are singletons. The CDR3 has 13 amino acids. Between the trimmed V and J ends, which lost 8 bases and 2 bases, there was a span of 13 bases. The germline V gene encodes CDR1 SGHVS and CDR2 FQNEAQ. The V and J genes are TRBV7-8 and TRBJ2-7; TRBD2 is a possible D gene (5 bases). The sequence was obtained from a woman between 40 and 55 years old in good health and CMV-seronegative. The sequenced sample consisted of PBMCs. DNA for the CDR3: TGTGCCAGCCTTCGGCCCGGGGCCTACGAGCAGTACTTC. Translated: CASLRPGAYEQYF.